These T cell receptor beta chains were read from a single sample in a study of vaccination effects on CD4 cells after COVID-19. These TCRs' antigens remain unknown. Using immunoSEQ multiplex PCR, the repertoire was profiled, and TCRdb retains in-frame clones only, with some absent. The sample shows about 24,000 clones, 69% of them seen only once. Sequences were derived from CD4+ T cells from PBMCs cultured with SARS-CoV-2 spike peptides, sampled after COVID-19 vaccination. These receptors were taken from a human donor who received a COVID-19 vaccine. Both conserved end residues are part of each CDR3. A D gene is named only where the DNA matches it firmly. Clone size is given for some rows only: seen once, a few or many times, or a class if the clone is expanded.

cdr3_aa cdr3_nt d_call v_call clone_size j_call
CASSSYNEQFF TGTGCCAGCAGTTCCTACAATGAGCAGTTCTTC . TRBV3-1/TRBV3-2 few TRBJ2-1
CASSVGSRGLTGELFF TGTGCCAGCAGCGTAGGTTCCAGGGGGCTGACCGGGGAGCTGTTTTTT TRBD1 TRBV9 . TRBJ2-2
CASSDMMWGATGELFF TGCGCCAGCAGTGATATGATGTGGGGAGCTACCGGGGAGCTGTTTTTT . TRBV10-1 few TRBJ2-2
CASSLDRETYGYTF TGTGCCAGCAGCCTCGACAGGGAAACCTATGGCTACACCTTC TRBD1 TRBV5-4 . TRBJ1-2
CATLGDTTNTGELFF TGTGCCACCCTGGGAGACACCACGAACACCGGGGAGCTGTTTTTT . TRBV24-1 few TRBJ2-2
CASSEQGGSGANVLTF TGTGCCAGCAGTGAACAGGGAGGCTCTGGGGCCAACGTCCTGACTTTC . TRBV6-4 . TRBJ2-6
CASNQVGGAGYGYTF TGTGCCAGCAACCAAGTTGGGGGGGCGGGTTATGGCTACACCTTC . TRBV6-5 . TRBJ1-2
CASSLEPGRGNEQFF TGTGCCAGCAGCTTGGAACCCGGGAGGGGGAATGAGCAGTTCTTC TRBD2 TRBV11-3 few TRBJ2-1
CASSRQGGATNEKLFF TGTGCATCTTCCCGACAGGGGGGTGCAACTAATGAAAAACTGTTTTTT TRBD1 TRBV7-2 . TRBJ1-4
CASKVRGHNQPQHF TGTGCCAGCAAGGTCCGGGGGCACAATCAGCCCCAGCATTTT . TRBV6-5 . TRBJ1-5
CASSYERGGLNEQFF TGTGCCAGCAGCTACGAGCGGGGGGGCTTGAATGAGCAGTTCTTC TRBD2 TRBV3-1/TRBV3-2 . TRBJ2-1
CASSVTSGSNYNEQFF TGTGCCAGCAGCGTCACTAGCGGGAGTAACTACAATGAGCAGTTCTTC TRBD2 TRBV9 once TRBJ2-1
CASSSGRLVGQETQYF TGTGCCAGCAGCTCTGGGCGACTAGTGGGACAAGAGACCCAGTACTTC . TRBV7-7 . TRBJ2-5
CASGPGLAETGELFF TGCGCCAGCGGGCCGGGACTAGCGGAAACCGGGGAGCTGTTTTTT TRBD2 TRBV5-1 few TRBJ2-2
CASSLGKGGGYGYTF TGTGCCAGCAGTCTCGGGAAAGGGGGCGGCTATGGCTACACCTTC TRBD1 TRBV6-2/TRBV6-3 . TRBJ1-2
CASSTPRVSQDQYF TGTGCCAGCAGTACCCCCCGGGTTTCACAAGACCAGTATTTT . TRBV6-5 . TRBJ2-3
CATSSRQAKAGELFF TGTGCCACCAGTTCACGACAGGCTAAGGCCGGGGAGCTGTTTTTT . TRBV15 . TRBJ2-2
CASSEGRLRQETQYF TGTGCCAGCAGTGAAGGTCGGCTCAGGCAAGAGACCCAGTACTTC . TRBV2 . TRBJ2-5
CASSPRKVSSGNTIYF TGTGCCAGTAGTCCACGAAAGGTCTCCTCTGGAAACACCATATATTTT . TRBV19 . TRBJ1-3
CASSIGQGMIRTDTQYF TGCGCCAGCAGCATCGGACAGGGTATGATTCGCACAGATACGCAGTATTTT TRBD1 TRBV5-1 . TRBJ2-3
CASGLAGDNEQFF TGTGCCAGCGGACTAGCGGGGGACAATGAGCAGTTCTTC TRBD2 TRBV3-1/TRBV3-2 . TRBJ2-1
CASSASGDEQYF TGTGCCAGCAGCGCGTCAGGGGACGAGCAGTACTTC . TRBV25-1 . TRBJ2-7
CASSPWVGRHTF TGTGCCAGCAGCCCGTGGGTGGGCCGCCACACCTTC . TRBV11-1 . TRBJ1-2
CASSVAETEAFF TGTGCCAGCAGCGTAGCAGAGACTGAAGCTTTCTTT . TRBV9 . TRBJ1-1
CASSHDRGLYYGYTF TGTGCCAGCAGCCACGACAGGGGGCTGTACTATGGCTACACCTTC TRBD1 TRBV6-5 few TRBJ1-2
CSVEEVQRAPQYF TGCAGCGTTGAAGAGGTTCAGCGGGCCCCGCAGTACTTC . TRBV29-1 . TRBJ2-7
CASSGKDISAEAFF TGCGCCAGCAGCGGCAAGGACATCTCGGCTGAAGCTTTCTTT . TRBV5-1 . TRBJ1-1
CASSQIGLSGGYTGELFF TGTGCCAGTAGTCAAATCGGACTTAGCGGGGGGTACACCGGGGAGCTGTTTTTT TRBD2 TRBV19 few TRBJ2-2
CAVGLAGGATDTQYF TGTGCCGTGGGGCTAGCGGGAGGTGCAACAGATACGCAGTATTTT TRBD2 TRBV2 . TRBJ2-3
CASSYRGQSTDTQYF TGTGCCAGCAGTTACCGGGGACAGAGCACAGATACGCAGTATTTT TRBD1 TRBV6-5 . TRBJ2-3
CASSYRGLDGYTF TGTGCCAGCAGTTACAGGGGGTTGGATGGCTACACCTTC TRBD1 TRBV2 . TRBJ1-2
CASSSGLAGSTDTQYF TGTGCCAGCAGTTCAGGACTAGCGGGGAGCACAGATACGCAGTATTTT TRBD2 TRBV27 . TRBJ2-3